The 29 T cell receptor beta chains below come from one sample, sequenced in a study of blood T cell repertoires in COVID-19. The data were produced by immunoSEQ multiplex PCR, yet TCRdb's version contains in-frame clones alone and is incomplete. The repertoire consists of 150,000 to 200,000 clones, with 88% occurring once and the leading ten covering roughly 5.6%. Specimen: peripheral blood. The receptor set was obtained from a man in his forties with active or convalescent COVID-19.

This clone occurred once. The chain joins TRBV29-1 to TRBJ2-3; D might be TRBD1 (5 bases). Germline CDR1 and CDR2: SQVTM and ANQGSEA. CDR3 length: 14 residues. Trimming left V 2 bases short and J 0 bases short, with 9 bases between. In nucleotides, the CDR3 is TGCAGCGTTGAAAGGGGATCTAGCACAGATACGCAGTATTTT. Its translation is CSVERGSSTDTQYF.

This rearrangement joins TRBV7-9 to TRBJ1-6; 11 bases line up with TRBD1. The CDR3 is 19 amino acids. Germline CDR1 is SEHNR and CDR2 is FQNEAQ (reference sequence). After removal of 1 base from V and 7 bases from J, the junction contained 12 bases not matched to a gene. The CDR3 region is CASSLGLGTGGMGNSPLHF. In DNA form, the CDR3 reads TGTGCCAGCAGCTTAGGTCTCGGGACAGGGGGTATGGGAAATTCACCCCTCCACTTT.

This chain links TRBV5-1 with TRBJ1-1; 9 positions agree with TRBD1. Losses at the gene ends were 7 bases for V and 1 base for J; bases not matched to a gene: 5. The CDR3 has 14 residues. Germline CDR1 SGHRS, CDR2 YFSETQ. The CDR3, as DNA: TGCGCCAGCCGTACGACAGGGGGGAACACTGAAGCTTTCTTT. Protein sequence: CASRTTGGNTEAFF.

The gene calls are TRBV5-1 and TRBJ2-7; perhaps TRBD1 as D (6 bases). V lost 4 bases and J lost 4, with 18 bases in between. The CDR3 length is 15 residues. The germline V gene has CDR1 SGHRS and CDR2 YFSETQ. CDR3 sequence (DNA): TGCGCCAGCAGCCAAACAGGGTCCTTTGGGTACGAGCAGTACTTC. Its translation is CASSQTGSFGYEQYF.

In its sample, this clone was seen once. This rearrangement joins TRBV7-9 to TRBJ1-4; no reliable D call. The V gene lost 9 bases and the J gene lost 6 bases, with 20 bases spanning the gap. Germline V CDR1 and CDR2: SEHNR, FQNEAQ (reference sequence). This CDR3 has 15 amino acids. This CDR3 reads CASSPEMGDHEKLFF. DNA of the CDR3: TGTGCCAGTAGCCCGGAGATGGGAGATCATGAAAAACTGTTTTTT.

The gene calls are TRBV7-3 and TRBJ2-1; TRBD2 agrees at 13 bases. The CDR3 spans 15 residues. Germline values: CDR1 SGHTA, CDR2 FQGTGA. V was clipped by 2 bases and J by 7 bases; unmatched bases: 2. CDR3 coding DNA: TGTGCCAGCAGCTTAGTGGGACTAGCGGGAAATGAGCAGTTCTTC. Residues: CASSLVGLAGNEQFF.

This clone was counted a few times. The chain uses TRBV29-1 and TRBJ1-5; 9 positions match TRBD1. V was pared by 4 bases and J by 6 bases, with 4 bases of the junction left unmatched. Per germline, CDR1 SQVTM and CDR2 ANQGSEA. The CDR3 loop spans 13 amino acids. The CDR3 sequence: CSVATGGIQPQHF. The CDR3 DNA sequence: TGCAGCGTTGCGACAGGGGGGATTCAGCCCCAGCATTTT.

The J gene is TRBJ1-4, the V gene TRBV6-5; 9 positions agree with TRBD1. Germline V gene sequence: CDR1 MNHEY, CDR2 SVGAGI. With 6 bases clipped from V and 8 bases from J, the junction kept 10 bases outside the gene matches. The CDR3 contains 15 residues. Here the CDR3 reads CASRALTGGNEKLFF. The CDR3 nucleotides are TGTGCCAGCAGGGCACTTACAGGGGGCAACGAAAAACTGTTTTTT.

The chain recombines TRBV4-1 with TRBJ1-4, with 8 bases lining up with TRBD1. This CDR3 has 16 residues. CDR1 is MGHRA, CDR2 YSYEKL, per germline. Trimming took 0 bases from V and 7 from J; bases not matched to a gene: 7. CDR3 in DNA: TGCGCCAGCAGCCAAGAGGCAGGGGGCGTCGGTGAAAAACTGTTTTTT. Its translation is CASSQEAGGVGEKLFF.

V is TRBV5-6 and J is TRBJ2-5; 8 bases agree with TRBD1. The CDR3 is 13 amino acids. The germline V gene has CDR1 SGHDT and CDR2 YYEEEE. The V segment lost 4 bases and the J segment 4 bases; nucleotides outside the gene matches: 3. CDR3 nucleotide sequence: TGTGCCAGCAGCCTGACAGGGGCAGAGACCCAGTACTTC. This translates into CASSLTGAETQYF.

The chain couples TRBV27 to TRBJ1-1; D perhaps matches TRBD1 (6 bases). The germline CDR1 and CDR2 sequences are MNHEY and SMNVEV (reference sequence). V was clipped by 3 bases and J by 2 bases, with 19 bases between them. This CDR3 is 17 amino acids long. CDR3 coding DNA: TGTGCCAGCAGTTTCTTATACAGGGTTGGAAGTAACACTGAAGCTTTCTTT. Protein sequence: CASSFLYRVGSNTEAFF.

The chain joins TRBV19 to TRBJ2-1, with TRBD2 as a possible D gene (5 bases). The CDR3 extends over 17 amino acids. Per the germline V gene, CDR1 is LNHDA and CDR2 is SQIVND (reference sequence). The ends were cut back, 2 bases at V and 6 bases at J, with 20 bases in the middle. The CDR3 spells CASSIIDNPGTGNEQFF. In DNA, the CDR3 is TGTGCCAGTAGTATAATCGATAATCCGGGAACCGGCAATGAGCAGTTCTTC.

The CDR3 spells CASSLDLGAGGPYEQYF. DNA of the CDR3: TGTGCCAGCAGCTTAGATCTGGGAGCGGGAGGTCCCTACGAGCAGTACTTC. This rearrangement joins TRBV11-3 to TRBJ2-7, with 9 bases identical to TRBD2. The CDR3 spans 17 residues. The V gene's germline CDR1 is SGHNT and CDR2 YENEEA. The V gene end was trimmed by 0 bases and the J gene end by 2 bases; junction bases not matched to a gene: 8.

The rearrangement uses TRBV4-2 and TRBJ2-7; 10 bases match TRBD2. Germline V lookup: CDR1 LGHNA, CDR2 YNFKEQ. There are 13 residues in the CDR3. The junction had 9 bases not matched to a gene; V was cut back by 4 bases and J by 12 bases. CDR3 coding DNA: TGTGCCAGCAGCCGAGATTTAGCGGGAGGTGCGTACTTC. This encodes CASSRDLAGGAYF.

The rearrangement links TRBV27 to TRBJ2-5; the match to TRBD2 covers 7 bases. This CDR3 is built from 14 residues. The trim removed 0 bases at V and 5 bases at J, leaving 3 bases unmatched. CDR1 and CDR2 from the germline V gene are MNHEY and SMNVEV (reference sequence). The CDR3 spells CASSLSAGEETQYF. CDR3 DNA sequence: TGTGCCAGCAGTTTATCCGCGGGGGAGGAGACCCAGTACTTC.

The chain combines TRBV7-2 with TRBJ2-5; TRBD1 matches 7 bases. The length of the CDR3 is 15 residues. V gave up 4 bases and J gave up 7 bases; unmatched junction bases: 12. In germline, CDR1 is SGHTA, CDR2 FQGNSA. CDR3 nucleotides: TGTGCCAGCAGCTCAACCGGGACAGCGAGTGGGACCCAGTACTTC. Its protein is CASSSTGTASGTQYF.

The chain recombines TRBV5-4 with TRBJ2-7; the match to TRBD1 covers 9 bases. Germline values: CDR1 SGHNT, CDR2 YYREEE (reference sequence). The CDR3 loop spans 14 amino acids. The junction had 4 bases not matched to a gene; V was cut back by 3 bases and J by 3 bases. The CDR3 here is CASSYGTGNYEQYF. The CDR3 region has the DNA TGTGCCAGCAGCTATGGGACAGGGAACTACGAGCAGTACTTC.

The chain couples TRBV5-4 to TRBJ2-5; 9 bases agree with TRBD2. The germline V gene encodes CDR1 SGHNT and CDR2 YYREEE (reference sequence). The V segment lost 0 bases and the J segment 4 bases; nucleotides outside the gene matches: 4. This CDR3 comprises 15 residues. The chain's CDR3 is CASSLGLAGLETQYF. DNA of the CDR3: TGTGCCAGCAGCTTGGGCCTAGCGGGATTAGAGACCCAGTACTTC.

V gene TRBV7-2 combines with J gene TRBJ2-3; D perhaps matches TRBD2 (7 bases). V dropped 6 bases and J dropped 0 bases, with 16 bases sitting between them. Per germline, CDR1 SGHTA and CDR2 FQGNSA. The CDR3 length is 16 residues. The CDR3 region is CASSKGGTTSTDTQYF. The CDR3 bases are TGTGCCAGCAGTAAGGGGGGGACTACTAGCACAGATACGCAGTATTTT.

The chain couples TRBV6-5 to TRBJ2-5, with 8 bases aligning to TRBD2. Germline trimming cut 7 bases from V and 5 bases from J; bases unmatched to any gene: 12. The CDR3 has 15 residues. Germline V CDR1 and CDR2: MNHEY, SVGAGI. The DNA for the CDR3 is TGTGCCAGCATCTCCCGGGGGGGGCTGGGGGAGACCCAGTACTTC. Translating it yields CASISRGGLGETQYF.

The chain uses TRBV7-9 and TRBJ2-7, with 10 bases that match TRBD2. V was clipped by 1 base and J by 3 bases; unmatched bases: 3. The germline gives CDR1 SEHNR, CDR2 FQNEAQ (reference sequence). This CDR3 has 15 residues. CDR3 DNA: TGTGCCAGCAGCTTAGGGACTAGCGGTTACTACGAGCAGTACTTC. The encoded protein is CASSLGTSGYYEQYF.

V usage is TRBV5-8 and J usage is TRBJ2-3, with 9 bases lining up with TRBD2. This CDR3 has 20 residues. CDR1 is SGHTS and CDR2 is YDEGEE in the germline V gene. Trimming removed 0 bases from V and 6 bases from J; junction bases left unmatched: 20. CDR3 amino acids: CASSLGFVGNLAGSTDTQYF. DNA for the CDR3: TGTGCCAGCAGCTTGGGCTTCGTCGGAAACCTAGCGGGGTCAACGGATACGCAGTATTTT.

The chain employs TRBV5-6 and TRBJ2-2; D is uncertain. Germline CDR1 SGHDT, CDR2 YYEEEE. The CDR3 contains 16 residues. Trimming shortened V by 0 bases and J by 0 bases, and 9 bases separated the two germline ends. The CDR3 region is CASSLGTYANTGELFF. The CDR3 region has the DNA TGTGCCAGCAGCTTGGGCACCTACGCGAACACCGGGGAGCTGTTTTTT.

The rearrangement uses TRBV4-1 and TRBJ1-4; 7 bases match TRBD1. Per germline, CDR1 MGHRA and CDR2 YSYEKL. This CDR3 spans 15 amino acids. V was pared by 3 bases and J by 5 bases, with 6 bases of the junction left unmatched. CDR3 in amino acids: CASSHPGQSNEKLFF. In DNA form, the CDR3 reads TGCGCCAGCAGCCATCCGGGACAGAGCAATGAAAAACTGTTTTTT.

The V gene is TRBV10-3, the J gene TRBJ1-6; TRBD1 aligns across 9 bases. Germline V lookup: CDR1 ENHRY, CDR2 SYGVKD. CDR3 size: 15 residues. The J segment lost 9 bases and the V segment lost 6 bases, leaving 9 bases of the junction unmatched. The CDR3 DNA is TGTGCCATCAGCCCGGACAGGGGAGTTGCTTCACCCCTCCACTTT. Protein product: CAISPDRGVASPLHF.

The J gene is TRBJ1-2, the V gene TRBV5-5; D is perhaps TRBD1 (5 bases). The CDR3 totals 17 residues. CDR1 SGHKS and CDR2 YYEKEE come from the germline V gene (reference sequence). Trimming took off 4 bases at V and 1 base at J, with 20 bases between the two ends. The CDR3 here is CASSEDKGKGLNYGYTF. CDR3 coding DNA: TGTGCCAGCAGCGAGGACAAGGGTAAAGGCCTTAACTATGGCTACACCTTC.

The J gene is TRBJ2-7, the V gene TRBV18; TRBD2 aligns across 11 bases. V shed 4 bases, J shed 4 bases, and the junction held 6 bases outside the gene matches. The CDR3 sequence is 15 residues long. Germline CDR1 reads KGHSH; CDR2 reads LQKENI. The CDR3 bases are TGTGCCAGCTCACTAGGGACTAGCGGACCGTACGAGCAGTACTTC. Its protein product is CASSLGTSGPYEQYF.

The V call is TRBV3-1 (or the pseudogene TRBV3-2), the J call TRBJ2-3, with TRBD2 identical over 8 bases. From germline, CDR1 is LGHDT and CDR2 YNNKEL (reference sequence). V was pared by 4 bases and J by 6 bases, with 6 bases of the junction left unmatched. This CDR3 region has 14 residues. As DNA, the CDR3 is TGTGCCAGCAGCCTGCGGGGGGCGGCGGATACGCAGTATTTT. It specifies CASSLRGAADTQYF.

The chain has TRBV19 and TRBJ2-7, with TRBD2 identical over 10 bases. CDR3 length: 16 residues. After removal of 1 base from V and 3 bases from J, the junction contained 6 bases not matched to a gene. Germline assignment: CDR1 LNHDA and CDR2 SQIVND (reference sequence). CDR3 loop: CASSIASGSIGYEQYF. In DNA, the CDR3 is TGTGCCAGTAGTATAGCTAGCGGGAGTATAGGCTACGAGCAGTACTTC. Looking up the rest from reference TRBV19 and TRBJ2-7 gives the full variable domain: DGGITQSPKYLFRKEGQNVTLSCEQNLNHDAMYWYRQDPGQGLRLIYYSQIVNDFQKGDIAEGYSVSREKKESFPLTVTSAQKNPTAFYLCASSIASGSIGYEQYFGPGTRLTVT.